What follows is one T cell receptor (beta chain) and its context. As handled by the study authors: Amplification from reference gene primers served as the basis for estimated nucleated cell counts. Measured with immunoSEQ multiplex PCR; TCRdb has only the in-frame clones, and not every one. The V and J calls and clone size come from that table; D and trimming were worked out from the DNA. Seen here are more than 85,000 clones, around 81% observed once, and the top ten hold over 35%. This sample stems from a study of blood T cell repertoires in COVID-19. The V gene's germline CDR1 is LNHDA and CDR2 SQIVND (reference sequence). Trimming took off 5 bases at V and 0 bases at J, with 5 bases between the two ends. The CDR3 spans 14 residues.

The chain is built from TRBV19 and TRBJ1-6; D remains unclear. This sequence was found in a man older than 75 with acute or convalescent COVID-19. Sequencing input: peripheral blood. The CDR3 reads CASSASSYNSPLHF. In DNA, the CDR3 is TGTGCCAGTAGTGCGAGCTCCTATAATTCACCCCTCCACTTT.